The present TCR beta chain was sequenced within a study of read filtering for tumor transcriptome and immune sequencing. Study overall: Patients were approximately 17 male and approximately 14 female, mean age 65.9 years, range about 45 to 85. R-ISS stage counts were under 10 for I, about 16 for II, 6 or 7 for III. Study results and caveats: Compared with RNA-seq, IR-seq gave much higher clonotype depth and reliability.

The CDR3 is 13 amino acids. Germline assignment: CDR1 SQVTM and CDR2 ANQGSEA. From roughly 0.4 ug of RNA, a library with molecular barcoded alpha/delta and beta/gamma adaptors was made. TCRdb recomputed calls from the reads with MiXCR, one row per CDR3 protein. The profile shows more than 55,000 distinct CDR3 sequences, approximately 22% of them singletons. At the time of active disease, bone marrow was collected from every patient. Comment on this clonotype: Its specificity is unknown. A read error may produce the germline difference seen at one junction end.

This sequence originates from a donor at least 40 years old with multiple myeloma. The chain uses TRBV29-1 and TRBJ1-5, with a weak D call TRBD1 (5 bases). The sequenced sample was a population of CD138-negative cells sorted from bone marrow. The CDR3 sequence: CSVEEGPNQPQHF. As DNA, the CDR3 is TGCAGCGTCGAAGAGGGGCCCAATCAGCCCCAGCATTTT.